These 29 T cell receptor beta chains share one sample of origin, sequenced in a study of T cells in Graves' hyperthyroidism and ophthalmopathy (dated by TCRdb to the late 2010s). Library creation used multiplex PCR. The instrument given in TCRdb is Illumina HiSeq 2000. The TCR beta CDR3 regions were amplified from RNA transcripts. For the first round of RT-PCR on the TCR CDR3, the HTBI primer set was used together with the Qiagen OneStep RT-PCR kit. In-frame beta chains were kept once TCRdb had trimmed the public reads at Q25 with fastp and called clones with MiXCR. One record per CDR3 amino acid sequence lists the most common genes and DNA. The sample has 660,000 or so distinct CDR3 sequences on record, nearly 45% of them singletons. Jointly, the top ten make up 6.5% to 9% of the sample. The sequenced sample consisted of peripheral blood or thyroid tissue (not recorded which). The receptors come from an adult man with Graves' disease, either hyperthyroidism or ophthalmopathy (not recorded which).

The chain combines TRBV7-8 with TRBJ2-7; D remains unclear. V was cut by 5 bases and J by 7 bases, with 21 bases left in between. The CDR3 is made up of 15 amino acids. CDR1 is SGHVS and CDR2 is FQNEAQ in the germline V gene. The CDR3: CASSPERPEVREQYF. The DNA for the CDR3 is TGTGCCAGCAGCCCCGAAAGACCTGAGGTTAGGGAGCAGTACTTC.

This sequence joins TRBV2 and TRBJ2-7, with 8 bases identical to TRBD1. Trimming took 5 bases from V and 5 from J; bases not matched to a gene: 8. The CDR3 covers 14 residues. The V gene's germline CDR1 is SNHLY and CDR2 FYNNEI. The CDR3 coding sequence is TGTGCCAGCAGTCTGCCGGGACAGGCGAACGAGCAGTACTTC. This gives the protein CASSLPGQANEQYF.

The CDR3 reads CAISEGQGSQPQHF. DNA of the CDR3: TGTGCCATCAGTGAGGGTCAGGGGAGTCAGCCCCAGCATTTT. This chain uses TRBV10-3 with TRBJ1-5; the D gene is possibly TRBD1 (6 bases). The CDR3 sequence is 14 residues long. V was clipped by 2 bases and J by 6 bases, with 11 bases between them. Germline lookup yields CDR1 ENHRY and CDR2 SYGVKD.

Only a few counts were recorded for this clonotype. A much larger clone lies one base from this, so it may be a read error. The rearrangement joins TRBV6-5 to TRBJ1-6; no firm D call. The CDR3 sequence is 12 residues long. V lost 6 bases to trimming and J lost 6 bases, with 6 bases between them. CDR1 and CDR2 from the germline V gene are MNHEY and SVGAGI. DNA of the CDR3: TGTGCCAGCAGAGACGGTAATTCACCCCTCCACTTT. Amino acid sequence: CASRDGNSPLHF.

This clonotype was picked up a small number of times. The chain links TRBV19 to TRBJ2-7; D tentatively reads TRBD1 or TRBD2 (6 bases each). This CDR3 has 15 amino acids. CDR1 LNHDA and CDR2 SQIVND come from the germline V gene (reference sequence). Deletions cut 4 bases from V and 2 bases from J, with 15 bases between. CDR3 DNA sequence: TGTGCCAGTAGTACTGGAGGGGGGTTACCCTACGAGCAGTACTTC. It codes for CASSTGGGLPYEQYF.

Details on this clonotype: A much larger clone differs from this one at a single base, so this may be a read error. J is TRBJ2-7 and V is TRBV10-3, with 9 bases that match TRBD1. There are 13 residues in the CDR3. CDR1 and CDR2 from the germline V gene are ENHRY and SYGVKD. The V segment lost 4 bases and the J segment 3 bases; nucleotides outside the gene matches: 1. The CDR3 loop reads CAISGDRVYEQYF. CDR3 DNA sequence: TGTGCCATCAGTGGGGACAGGGTCTACGAGCAGTACTTC.

This sequence joins TRBV6-1 and TRBJ2-5; TRBD2 aligns across 7 bases. Losses at the gene ends were 7 bases for V and 3 bases for J; bases not matched to a gene: 5. Looked up from germline, CDR1 is MNHNS and CDR2 is SASEGT. The length of the CDR3 is 13 residues. The CDR3 sequence is CASTNRGEETQYF. DNA of the CDR3: TGTGCCAGCACCAACCGGGGGGAAGAGACCCAGTACTTC.

The J gene is TRBJ1-2, the V gene TRBV5-4; 12 bases fit TRBD1. Trimming at V came to 4 bases and at J to 4 bases, leaving 11 bases not matched to a gene. The CDR3 length is 17 residues. Germline CDR1 reads SGHNT; CDR2 reads YYREEE (reference sequence). Here the CDR3 reads CASSPTGTGGLRYGYTF. In nucleotides, the CDR3 is TGTGCCAGCAGCCCTACCGGGACAGGGGGCTTGCGCTATGGCTACACCTTC. Filled out from reference TRBV5-4 and TRBJ1-2, the complete variable domain reads ETGVTQSPTHLIKTRGQQVTLRCSSQSGHNTVSWYQQALGQGPQFIFQYYREEENGRGNFPPRFSGLQFPNYSSELNVNALELDDSALYLCASSPTGTGGLRYGYTFGSGTRLTVV.

Many counts were recorded for this clonotype. This sequence joins TRBV7-8 and TRBJ1-1, with D possibly TRBD1 on 5 matching bases. The length of the CDR3 is 15 residues. V was shortened by 5 bases and J by 3 bases, with 16 bases between the two germline ends. Germline assignment: CDR1 SGHVS and CDR2 FQNEAQ. CDR3 loop: CASSLRDGGYTEAFF. In nucleotides, the CDR3 is TGTGCCAGCAGCCTAAGGGACGGTGGGTACACTGAAGCTTTCTTT.

This clonotype has at least ten counts. This chain connects TRBV7-9 to TRBJ1-5, with a possible D match to TRBD1 (5 bases). Trimming cost V 0 bases and J 7 bases, with 19 bases left between them. The CDR3 runs 17 residues. CDR1 and CDR2 from the germline V gene are SEHNR and FQNEAQ (reference sequence). The CDR3 sequence: CASSLAPGRGGGQPQHF. In DNA, the CDR3 is TGTGCCAGCAGCTTAGCCCCGGGGAGGGGTGGAGGACAGCCCCAGCATTTT.

The chain recombines TRBV19 with TRBJ1-2, with D tentatively TRBD1 (5 bases). Trimming cost V 5 bases and J 6 bases, with 13 bases left between them. The germline gives CDR1 LNHDA, CDR2 SQIVND (reference sequence). The CDR3 spans 13 residues. The CDR3 bases are TGTGCCAGTAGTCACGGCAGGGTGGATGGCTACACCTTC. It specifies CASSHGRVDGYTF.

This clonotype showed up just once. A read error may account for a junction end that differs from germline. The CDR3 coding sequence is TGTGCCAGCAGTGTACAGGGGACGAACACTGAAGCTTTC. It yields the protein CASSVQGTNTEAF. The chain uses TRBV2 and TRBJ2-6; TRBD1 matches 7 bases. Per the germline V gene, CDR1 is SNHLY and CDR2 is FYNNEI. This CDR3 comprises 13 residues.

This clonotype was seen a few times. The chain uses TRBV12-3 or TRBV12-4 and TRBJ1-4; D gene ambiguous. The V gene lost 5 bases and the J gene lost 4 bases, with 11 bases spanning the gap. CDR3 length: 14 amino acids. Written as DNA, the CDR3 is TGTGCCAGCAGTCCTACAGAACTTAATGAAAAACTGTTTTTT. Translation: CASSPTELNEKLFF.

The genes are TRBV20-1 and TRBJ1-5; 7 bases are shared with TRBD1. The germline V gene encodes CDR1 DFQATT and CDR2 SNEGSKA (reference sequence). The CDR3 length is 16 residues. V shed 5 bases, J shed 0 bases, and the junction held 10 bases outside the gene matches. The CDR3 DNA is TGCAGTGCTGCGTCGCCGGGACAGAGTAGCAATCAGCCCCAGCATTTT. This gives the protein CSAASPGQSSNQPQHF.

The rearrangement uses TRBV5-1 and TRBJ2-7, with TRBD2 matching over 13 bases. The CDR3 runs 17 residues. Germline trimming cut 4 bases from V and 1 base from J; bases unmatched to any gene: 8. Germline V gene data show CDR1 as SGHRS and CDR2 as YFSETQ. The CDR3 here is CASSQRLAGGPSYEQYF. In DNA, the CDR3 is TGCGCCAGCAGCCAGAGACTAGCGGGAGGTCCTTCCTACGAGCAGTACTTC.

This clonotype came up a few times. The rearrangement joins TRBV20-1 to TRBJ2-2, with D unresolved. Germline assignment: CDR1 DFQATT and CDR2 SNEGSKA (reference sequence). This CDR3 region has 12 residues. Trimming took off 3 bases at V and 7 bases at J, with 9 bases between the two ends. The CDR3 loop reads CSARGSHGELFF. In DNA, the CDR3 is TGCAGTGCTAGGGGCAGTCACGGGGAGCTGTTTTTT.

The chain couples TRBV11-3 to TRBJ2-5; D ambiguous. There are 15 residues in the CDR3. Trimming removed 6 bases at V and 5 bases at J, with 19 bases between. Germline CDR1 and CDR2: SGHNT and YENEEA. The CDR3 DNA reads as TGTGCCAGCAGTTTCCAGTGGCACGGCCAGGAGACCCAGTACTTC. Its translation: CASSFQWHGQETQYF.

V and J are TRBV25-1 and TRBJ1-6; 7 bases align to TRBD1. The CDR3 sequence is 16 residues long. CDR1 and CDR2 from the germline V gene are MGHDK and SYGVNS. The J segment lost 6 bases and the V segment lost 4 bases, leaving 9 bases of the junction unmatched. The DNA of the CDR3 is TGTGCCAGCAGTGCTGTAGGGACAGTCGTTAATTCACCCCTCCACTTT. Encoded protein: CASSAVGTVVNSPLHF.

This CDR3 is CASSLDWGRSYEQYF. The CDR3 DNA reads as TGTGCCAGCAGCTTAGATTGGGGCCGCTCCTACGAGCAGTACTTC. This chain joins TRBV7-2 and TRBJ2-7, with a tentative D call TRBD1 (5 bases). The V end was cut by 1 base, the J end by 0 bases, with 10 bases between. CDR1 SGHTA and CDR2 FQGNSA come from the germline V gene. The CDR3 totals 15 residues. The full variable domain, rest sourced from reference TRBV7-2 and TRBJ2-7, is GAGVSQSPSNKVTEKGKDVELRCDPISGHTALYWYRQSLGQGLEFLIYFQGNSAPDKSGLPSDRFSAERTGGSVSTLTIQRTQQEDSAVYLCASSLDWGRSYEQYFGPGTRLTVT.

The chain has TRBV7-9 and TRBJ1-1; no firm D call. The CDR3 sequence is 13 residues long. From germline, CDR1 is SEHNR and CDR2 FQNEAQ (reference sequence). Deletions cut 5 bases from V and 10 bases from J, with 17 bases between. CDR3 nucleotides: TGTGCCAGCAGCCCCTCCGGGGAGCCGGGAGCTTTCTTT. Protein sequence: CASSPSGEPGAFF. The full variable domain, with the rest looked up from reference TRBV7-9 and TRBJ1-1, is DTGVSQNPRHKITKRGQNVTFRCDPISEHNRLYWYRQTLGQGPEFLTYFQNEAQLEKSRLLSDRFSAERPKGSFSTLEIQRTEQGDSAMYLCASSPSGEPGAFFGQGTRLTVV.

The chain is built from TRBV7-8 and TRBJ1-5; possibly TRBD1 for D (6 bases). The CDR3 runs 15 residues. The V end lost 2 bases, the J end lost 3 bases, and 11 bases lay between the germline ends. The germline V gene has CDR1 SGHVS and CDR2 FQNEAQ. CDR3 protein: CASSLPGGVNQPQHF. Here the CDR3 DNA reads TGTGCCAGCAGCTTACCCGGGGGCGTCAATCAGCCCCAGCATTTT. Supplemented by reference TRBV7-8 and TRBJ1-5, the full variable domain reads GAGVSQSPRYKVAKRGQDVALRCDPISGHVSLFWYQQALGQGPEFLTYFQNEAQLDKSGLPSDRFFAERPEGSVSTLKIQRTQQEDSAVYLCASSLPGGVNQPQHFGDGTRLSIL.

The table lists this clonotype with many counts. J is TRBJ1-2 and V is TRBV24-1, with D possibly TRBD1 on 5 matching bases. CDR3 length equals 12 residues. Trimming removed 9 bases from V and 2 bases from J, with 9 bases in between. CDR1 is KGHDR and CDR2 is SFDVKD in the germline V gene. The CDR3 sequence: CATADRNYGYTF. CDR3 sequence (DNA): TGTGCCACCGCCGACAGAAACTATGGCTACACCTTC.

V is TRBV7-9 and J is TRBJ2-5; D uncertain. The CDR3 runs 14 residues. Germline values: CDR1 SEHNR, CDR2 FQNEAQ (reference sequence). The V and J ends lost 5 bases and 1 base respectively, with 11 bases between them. CDR3 residues: CASSHGRTQETQYF. For the CDR3, the DNA is TGTGCCAGCAGCCACGGACGGACCCAAGAGACCCAGTACTTC.

This clonotype was recorded once. The chain uses TRBV9 and TRBJ1-1, with no clear D. V was trimmed by 7 bases and J by 1 base, leaving 20 bases between them. Germline lookup yields CDR1 SGDLS and CDR2 YYNGEE. The CDR3 is 16 amino acids. CDR3 nucleotides: TGTGCCAGCTCACCACTTATGGGGAGTTCGAACACTGAAGCTTTCTTT. Protein sequence: CASSPLMGSSNTEAFF.

This clonotype was counted at least ten times. This chain connects TRBV20-1 to TRBJ2-7; D is ambiguous. Germline V gene lookup returns CDR1 DFQATT and CDR2 SNEGSKA (reference sequence). The CDR3 runs 13 residues. The germline V and J ends were trimmed by 5 bases and 1 base, with 12 bases remaining between them. The CDR3 sequence is CSAPDDGSYEQYF. The CDR3 coding sequence is TGCAGTGCTCCCGATGACGGGTCCTACGAGCAGTACTTC.

This clonotype was recorded at least ten times. The chain carries TRBV7-2 and TRBJ1-1; D remains unclear. From germline, CDR1 is SGHTA and CDR2 FQGNSA. V dropped 7 bases and J dropped 11 bases, with 17 bases sitting between them. The length of the CDR3 is 12 residues. The CDR3 loop is CASISPRLAAFF. CDR3 DNA sequence: TGTGCCAGCATCTCACCGAGGTTGGCCGCTTTCTTT. The full variable domain, completed using reference TRBV7-2 and TRBJ1-1, is GAGVSQSPSNKVTEKGKDVELRCDPISGHTALYWYRQSLGQGLEFLIYFQGNSAPDKSGLPSDRFSAERTGGSVSTLTIQRTQQEDSAVYLCASISPRLAAFFGQGTRLTVV.

This chain's CDR3 is CSARQGRLGDGYTF. CDR3 bases: TGCAGTGCGAGACAGGGACGGCTTGGTGATGGCTACACCTTC. V and J are TRBV20-1 and TRBJ1-2; TRBD1 matches 7 bases. The J segment lost 6 bases and the V segment lost 6 bases, leaving 13 bases of the junction unmatched. Germline V gene sequence: CDR1 DFQATT, CDR2 SNEGSKA (reference sequence). CDR3 length equals 14 residues.

Turning to this clonotype: Germline is not matched at one junction end, which may reflect a read error. The chain uses TRBV6-1 and TRBJ1-1; D is unclear. CDR1 MNHNS and CDR2 SASEGT come from the germline V gene. The CDR3 totals 13 residues. The CDR3 DNA reads as TGTGCCAGCAGTGAGTTGGCGAACACTGAAGCTTTATTT. Translating it yields CASSELANTEALF.

As to this clonotype: A much larger clone is a single base away; this may be a read error. This chain links TRBV29-1 with TRBJ1-1, with D unclear. This CDR3 region has 11 residues. CDR1 SQVTM and CDR2 ANQGSEA come from the germline V gene. CDR3 in amino acids: CRGGFITEAFF. The CDR3 region has the DNA TGCAGGGGAGGGTTCATCACTGAAGCTTTCTTT.